A single sample is the source of the 30 T cell receptor beta chains below, sequenced in a study of T cells in Graves' hyperthyroidism and ophthalmopathy. TCR beta CDR3 regions were amplified from RNA transcripts. When the TCR CDR3 underwent first-round RT-PCR, the HTBI primer set was used. Each CDR3 protein is one row after TCRdb ran MiXCR on the multiplex PCR reads. The repertoire consists of roughly 640,000 distinct CDR3 sequences, with about 16% occurring once and the leading ten covering approximately 3.5%. The sequenced material came from blood. The receptors come from a woman between 35 and 50 years old with Graves' ophthalmopathy.

Worth noting for this clonotype: This is likely a read error, given that the CDR3 carries no conserved phenylalanine or tryptophan at its end. This chain links TRBV12-3 or TRBV12-4 with TRBJ2-5, with 8 bases aligning to TRBD2. The trim removed 5 bases at V and 4 bases at J, leaving 9 bases unmatched. The CDR3 has 15 residues. CDR3 sequence (DNA): TGTGCCAGCAGTCGGTTTAGCGGGAAGGGAGAGACCCAGTACTCC. The encoded protein is CASSRFSGKGETQYS.

This clonotype was seen at least ten times. This chain connects TRBV6-1 to TRBJ1-2; no clear D gene. This CDR3 contains 13 residues. Germline V CDR1 and CDR2: MNHNS, SASEGT. Between the trimmed V and J ends, which lost 0 bases and 4 bases, there was a span of 6 bases. The CDR3 loop reads CASSEAGRYGYTF. In nucleotides, the CDR3 is TGTGCCAGCAGTGAAGCGGGTCGCTATGGCTACACCTTC.

This clonotype was counted many times. The J gene is TRBJ2-7, the V gene TRBV20-1, with 7 nucleotides matching TRBD2. CDR1 and CDR2 from the germline V gene are DFQATT and SNEGSKA (reference sequence). J gave up 0 bases and V 2 bases, and 4 bases lay outside the gene matches. The CDR3 runs 14 residues. The CDR3 loop reads CSARTGGSSYEQYF. The CDR3 nucleotides are TGCAGTGCTAGAACCGGGGGGAGCTCCTACGAGCAGTACTTC.

This clonotype appeared many times. The V gene is TRBV5-1, the J gene TRBJ1-1; D unclear. The germline V gene has CDR1 SGHRS and CDR2 YFSETQ. Trimming cost V 5 bases and J 0 bases, with 11 bases left between them. The CDR3 has 14 residues. CDR3 nucleotides: TGCGCCAGCAGAGGAGGACCACTGAACACTGAAGCTTTCTTT. Translation gives CASRGGPLNTEAFF.

Only a few counts were recorded for this clonotype. V gene TRBV12-5 combines with J gene TRBJ2-1; tentative D call: TRBD1 (6 bases). V was clipped by 6 bases and J by 6 bases, with 15 bases between them. Looked up from germline, CDR1 is LGHNT and CDR2 is FRNRAP. This CDR3 has 14 amino acids. CDR3 residues: CASGSGQLGNEQFF. The DNA of the CDR3 is TGTGCTAGTGGAAGCGGACAGTTGGGCAATGAGCAGTTCTTC.

This clonotype came up once. V is TRBV6-1 and J is TRBJ2-1; maybe TRBD2 (5 bases). V was clipped by 1 base and J by 11 bases, with 12 bases between them. The length of the CDR3 is 13 residues. Germline values: CDR1 MNHNS, CDR2 SASEGT. The CDR3 region is CASSEGFGEQQFF. CDR3 DNA: TGTGCCAGCAGTGAAGGGTTTGGGGAGCAGCAGTTCTTC.

The chain is built from TRBV19 and TRBJ2-3, with D tentatively TRBD1 (5 bases). Germline CDR1 is LNHDA and CDR2 is SQIVND (reference sequence). Deletions cut 7 bases from V and 0 bases from J, with 14 bases between. The CDR3 sequence is 15 residues long. Written as DNA, the CDR3 is TGTGCCAGTAATTCTCCACAGGCTAGCACAGATACGCAGTATTTT. Protein: CASNSPQASTDTQYF.

This clonotype was picked up a small number of times. This chain joins TRBV5-1 and TRBJ2-2; 12 bases are a match to TRBD1. CDR3 length equals 16 residues. Germline-derived CDR1 and CDR2 are SGHRS and YFSETQ. The junction had 5 bases not matched to a gene; V was cut back by 2 bases and J by 6 bases. In DNA form, the CDR3 reads TGCGCCAGCAGCTTTTCGGGACAGGGGGCCCCCGGGGAGCTGTTTTTT. This sequence encodes CASSFSGQGAPGELFF.

This clonotype occurred many times. The DNA of the CDR3 is TGTGCCAGCAGTCTTTCGGGACTAGCGGGATCCTACGAGCAGTACTTC. As protein: CASSLSGLAGSYEQYF. V is TRBV28 and J is TRBJ2-7, with TRBD2 identical over 13 bases. Germline trimming cut 5 bases from V and 1 base from J; bases unmatched to any gene: 5. Germline loops: CDR1 MDHEN, CDR2 SYDVKM. This CDR3 contains 16 residues. Full variable domain (rest looked up from reference TRBV28 and TRBJ2-7): DVKVTQSSRYLVKRTGEKVFLECVQDMDHENMFWYRQDPGLGLRLIYFSYDVKMKEKGDIPEGYSVSREKKERFSLILESASTNQTSMYLCASSLSGLAGSYEQYFGPGTRLTVT.

This clonotype has at least ten counts. This chain links TRBV5-1 with TRBJ2-5; TRBD2 matches 9 bases. V was clipped by 2 bases and J by 4 bases; unmatched bases: 6. Germline V CDR1 and CDR2: SGHRS, YFSETQ. The CDR3 loop spans 15 amino acids. CDR3 bases: TGCGCCAGCAGCTTTTCTAGCGGGGACGTAGAGACCCAGTACTTC. Residues: CASSFSSGDVETQYF.

V and J are TRBV5-1 and TRBJ1-2; 9 nucleotides match TRBD1. The V and J ends lost 0 bases and 10 bases, in that order; junction bases with no gene match: 4. CDR3 length: 13 amino acids. Germline V CDR1 and CDR2: SGHRS, YFSETQ. This chain's CDR3 is CASSLGQGEAYTF. CDR3 DNA: TGCGCCAGCAGCTTGGGACAGGGGGAGGCCTACACCTTC.

This clonotype was detected many times. The chain uses TRBV12-3 or TRBV12-4 and TRBJ2-1, with 10 bases matching TRBD1. CDR3 length: 22 amino acids. The V and J ends lost 4 bases and 0 bases, in that order; junction bases with no gene match: 21. The CDR3 DNA sequence: TGTGCCAGCAGTTCGACAGGGGGCAGAGCGGCCCCCAACGTGGGCTCCTACAATGAGCAGTTCTTC. This sequence encodes CASSSTGGRAAPNVGSYNEQFF.

There are many counts of this clonotype. This chain uses TRBV20-1 with TRBJ2-5; tentatively, D is TRBD1 (6 bases). CDR1 and CDR2 from the germline V gene are DFQATT and SNEGSKA (reference sequence). V was clipped by 5 bases and J by 2 bases, with 9 bases between them. The CDR3 runs to 12 residues. The DNA for the CDR3 is TGCAGTGCTCCTGGACAGCAAGAGACCCAGTACTTC. Amino acids: CSAPGQQETQYF.

The genes are TRBV6-1 and TRBJ2-1, with D possibly being TRBD2 (5 bases). The V end was cut by 7 bases, the J end by 2 bases, with 12 bases between. This CDR3 is 14 amino acids long. Germline CDR1 is MNHNS and CDR2 is SASEGT. The CDR3 DNA reads as TGTGCCAGCACCCAAGTCGGGACCTACAATGAGCAGTTCTTC. Its protein is CASTQVGTYNEQFF.

This clonotype was counted a few times. The chain combines TRBV7-2 with TRBJ2-7; no definite D call. V gave up 2 bases and J gave up 1 base, with 12 bases separating them. The CDR3 runs 15 residues. Germline V gene data show CDR1 as SGHTA and CDR2 as FQGNSA. DNA for the CDR3: TGTGCCAGCAGCTTACAGGACGCAAAGTCCTACGAGCAGTACTTC. This sequence encodes CASSLQDAKSYEQYF.

V and J are TRBV6-1 and TRBJ1-5, with D tentatively TRBD1 (6 bases). The CDR3 has 14 residues. V shed 3 bases and J shed 9 bases, with 15 bases lying between them. Germline V gene lookup returns CDR1 MNHNS and CDR2 SASEGT. The CDR3 protein is CASSDPGVWRPQHF. The CDR3 DNA follows: TGTGCCAGCAGTGACCCAGGGGTGTGGCGGCCCCAGCATTTT.

This clonotype was counted only a few times. The chain links TRBV7-8 to TRBJ2-7; no clear D. The V gene lost 0 bases and the J gene lost 0 bases, with 3 bases spanning the gap. Germline values: CDR1 SGHVS, CDR2 FQNEAQ. CDR3 length equals 13 residues. DNA for the CDR3: TGTGCCAGCAGCTTAGCGATCTCCTACGAGCAGTACTTC. Translation gives CASSLAISYEQYF.

In its sample, this clonotype was seen many times. The rearrangement joins TRBV27 to TRBJ1-2, with D perhaps TRBD1 (6 bases). This CDR3 has 14 residues. Trimming removed 5 bases from V and 3 bases from J, with 13 bases in between. Germline values: CDR1 MNHEY, CDR2 SMNVEV (reference sequence). The CDR3 nucleotides are TGTGCCAGCAGTCCCCACCCAGGGGACTATGGCTACACCTTC. Its protein is CASSPHPGDYGYTF.

The table lists this clonotype with many counts. This chain links TRBV2 with TRBJ2-7, with D possibly being TRBD1 or TRBD2 (5 bases each). Germline-derived CDR1 and CDR2 are SNHLY and FYNNEI. The CDR3 is 15 residues long. V was cut by 2 bases and J by 7 bases, with 18 bases left in between. The CDR3 DNA reads TGTGCCAGCAGTGAACAGTCCATCCGTGGGGGAGAGCAGTACTTC. It specifies CASSEQSIRGGEQYF.

V is TRBV4-1 and J is TRBJ2-7, with TRBD2 matching over 13 bases. There are 16 residues in the CDR3. Germline V CDR1 and CDR2: MGHRA, YSYEKL. Germline trimming cut 1 base from V and 4 bases from J; bases unmatched to any gene: 4. As DNA, the CDR3 is TGCGCCAGCAGCCAAGCGGGACTAGCGGGGACGTACGAGCAGTACTTC. Translating it yields CASSQAGLAGTYEQYF.

The sample holds a few counts of this clonotype. The junction does not match germline at one end; this may be a read error. The chain employs TRBV27 and TRBJ2-2; tentatively, D is TRBD1 (6 bases). This CDR3 comprises 14 residues. CDR1 and CDR2 (germline): MNHEY, SMNVEV (reference sequence). CDR3 in DNA: TGTGCCAGCAGTCTACAGGGTAACACCGGGAAGCTGTTTTTT. Amino acid sequence: CASSLQGNTGKLFF.

The chain links TRBV19 to TRBJ2-2; D ambiguous. The CDR3 spans 14 residues. Trimming stripped 3 bases from V and 1 base from J, with 6 bases between. CDR1 and CDR2 (germline): LNHDA, SQIVND (reference sequence). The DNA of the CDR3 is TGTGCCAGTAGTATGATACAGAACACCGGGGAGCTGTTTTTT. Amino acid sequence: CASSMIQNTGELFF.

This clonotype was detected many times. The chain has TRBV5-1 and TRBJ2-1; TRBD2 might be the D (6 bases). V lost 5 bases, J lost 7 bases, and 16 bases lay in between. Per germline, CDR1 SGHRS and CDR2 YFSETQ. The CDR3 spans 14 residues. The CDR3 bases are TGCGCCAGCAGTTTAGGAGGGTCCGAAAATGAGCAGTTCTTC. Its protein is CASSLGGSENEQFF.

The sample holds many counts of this clonotype. The chain is built from TRBV3-1 and TRBJ1-3; TRBD1 aligns across 11 bases. Germline V gives CDR1 LGHDT, CDR2 YNNKEL (reference sequence). The CDR3 is 19 residues long. Unmatched junction bases numbered 11, after V lost 1 base and J lost 3 bases. The CDR3 DNA reads TGTGCCAGCAGCCAAGGCGTGGACAGGGGGCTCTCTTTTGGAAACACCATATATTTT. Amino acid sequence: CASSQGVDRGLSFGNTIYF.

Regarding this clonotype: Since a much larger clone is just one base distant, this may be a read error. The chain uses TRBV2 and TRBJ2-1; D remains ambiguous. The CDR3 has 13 amino acids. In germline, CDR1 is SNHLY, CDR2 FYNNEI. Trimming pared 0 bases from V and 6 bases from J, leaving 6 bases between. The CDR3 coding sequence is TGTGCCAGCAGTGAAGCGCGACCCAATGAGCAGTTCTTC. Residues: CASSEARPNEQFF.

This clonotype appeared many times. The J gene is TRBJ1-6, the V gene TRBV30; D gene unclear. Looked up from germline, CDR1 is GTSNPN and CDR2 is SVGIG (reference sequence). V gave up 0 bases and J gave up 8 bases, with 11 bases separating them. CDR3 length equals 14 residues. CDR3 sequence (DNA): TGTGCCTGGAGTGTACGGGGTTTCGATTCACCCCTCCACTTT. This translates into CAWSVRGFDSPLHF.

This clonotype was found a few times. V is TRBV20-1 and J is TRBJ2-3; maybe TRBD1 (5 bases). The germline gives CDR1 DFQATT, CDR2 SNEGSKA (reference sequence). Trimming removed 8 bases from V and 2 bases from J, with 11 bases in between. The CDR3 is 12 amino acids. Here the CDR3 reads CSTIRDTDTQYF. The CDR3 DNA is TGCAGTACAATCAGGGACACAGATACGCAGTATTTT.

This clonotype was recorded many times. This chain uses TRBV2 with TRBJ1-1; D unclear. Germline assignment: CDR1 SNHLY and CDR2 FYNNEI. The CDR3 is 14 amino acids. Trimming took off 1 base at V and 0 bases at J, with 6 bases between the two ends. The CDR3 reads CASSEVWLNTEAFF. Written as DNA, the CDR3 is TGTGCCAGCAGTGAAGTGTGGTTGAACACTGAAGCTTTCTTT.

V usage is TRBV7-8 and J usage is TRBJ2-2, with D perhaps being TRBD1 or TRBD2 (5 bases each). CDR3 length equals 15 residues. With 3 bases removed from V and 4 bases from J, the gap between germline ends came to 12 bases. Germline V gives CDR1 SGHVS, CDR2 FQNEAQ. DNA for the CDR3: TGTGCCAGCAGCTTTGGGAGCAGGGCCACCGGGGAGCTGTTTTTT. Its translation is CASSFGSRATGELFF.

This clonotype occurred many times. The chain joins TRBV11-2 to TRBJ2-6, with 7 bases lining up with TRBD1. Germline loops: CDR1 SGHAT, CDR2 FQNNGV. Trimming took 7 bases from V and 0 from J; bases not matched to a gene: 6. The CDR3 spans 16 residues. CDR3 in amino acids: CASKGTVPSGANVLTF. CDR3 DNA sequence: TGTGCCAGCAAAGGGACAGTTCCCTCTGGGGCCAACGTCCTGACTTTC.